The 28 T cell receptor beta chains given below trace back to one sample, sequenced in a study of blood T cell repertoires in COVID-19. TCRdb keeps only in-frame clones here, not all; method: immunoSEQ multiplex PCR. The repertoire includes hundreds of thousands of clones, around 84% of them detected once, and about 2.5% sits in the top ten. The sequenced sample was PBMCs or T cells enriched from blood (not recorded which). The receptors derive from a woman aged 45-65 years who had recovered from COVID-19.

V and J are TRBV24-1 and TRBJ1-2; D is perhaps TRBD1 (6 bases). Germline CDR1 reads KGHDR; CDR2 reads SFDVKD. This CDR3 is 15 amino acids long. Between the trimmed V and J ends, which lost 4 bases and 5 bases, there was a span of 16 bases. The CDR3 protein is CATSEHGQSEYGYTF. CDR3 in DNA: TGTGCCACCAGTGAACACGGACAGTCGGAATATGGCTACACCTTC.

The V gene is TRBV28, the J gene TRBJ1-1, with a weak D call TRBD1 (5 bases). Germline values: CDR1 MDHEN, CDR2 SYDVKM. This CDR3 is 15 amino acids long. V was clipped by 6 bases and J by 1 base, with 15 bases between them. The CDR3 region is CASSSPGEANTEAFF. The CDR3 DNA reads TGTGCCAGCAGCTCTCCGGGGGAGGCGAACACTGAAGCTTTCTTT.

The rearrangement joins TRBV3-1 (or the pseudogene TRBV3-2) to TRBJ2-3; 10 nucleotides align to TRBD2. J lost 6 bases, V lost 2 bases, and 2 bases had no gene match. The CDR3 contains 14 residues. Germline values: CDR1 LGHDT, CDR2 YNNKEL (reference sequence). CDR3 sequence: CASSQTSGKDTQYF. As DNA, the CDR3 is TGTGCCAGCAGCCAAACTAGCGGGAAGGATACGCAGTATTTT.

The chain links TRBV4-1 to TRBJ2-1; 7 bases line up with TRBD2. CDR1 is MGHRA and CDR2 is YSYEKL in the germline V gene. The CDR3 consists of 15 residues. J gave up 0 bases and V 7 bases, and 6 bases lay outside the gene matches. CDR3 DNA sequence: TGCGCCAGCAACCTAGCGGCGAGCTCCTACAATGAGCAGTTCTTC. Protein: CASNLAASSYNEQFF.

The chain carries TRBV27 and TRBJ2-3; the match to TRBD2 covers 8 bases. The CDR3 spans 16 residues. Per the germline V gene, CDR1 is MNHEY and CDR2 is SMNVEV (reference sequence). V lost 0 bases, J lost 0 bases, and 2 bases stayed unmatched. Written as DNA, the CDR3 is TGTGCCAGCAGTTTATCGGGACTAGGAAGCACAGATACGCAGTATTTT. Protein product: CASSLSGLGSTDTQYF.

This clone was detected a few times. The genes are TRBV3-1 (or the pseudogene TRBV3-2) and TRBJ2-7, with 7 bases matching TRBD2. With 4 bases clipped from V and 3 bases from J, the junction kept 3 bases outside the gene matches. Germline V gives CDR1 LGHDT, CDR2 YNNKEL (reference sequence). The CDR3 runs to 13 residues. In DNA, the CDR3 is TGTGCCAGCAGCCGGGGGACTATCTACGAGCAGTACTTC. It yields the protein CASSRGTIYEQYF.

The chain has TRBV18 and TRBJ1-3; tentatively, D is TRBD1 (6 bases). Germline CDR1 reads KGHSH; CDR2 reads LQKENI. V was trimmed by 0 bases and J by 0 bases, leaving 9 bases between them. The CDR3 is 16 amino acids. The CDR3 nucleotides read TGTGCCAGCTCACCACCCACAGGGATCTCTGGAAACACCATATATTTT. Its translation is CASSPPTGISGNTIYF.

The chain combines TRBV6-6 with TRBJ2-7; 11 bases agree with TRBD1. This CDR3 has 16 residues. Trimming removed 2 bases from V and 1 base from J; junction bases left unmatched: 4. Germline V CDR1 and CDR2: MNHNY, SVGAGI (reference sequence). The CDR3 is CASSYTGTGGSYEQYF. CDR3 sequence (DNA): TGTGCCAGCAGTTACACCGGGACAGGGGGTTCCTACGAGCAGTACTTC.

V and J are TRBV28 and TRBJ2-7; D is unclear. Germline loops: CDR1 MDHEN, CDR2 SYDVKM. The CDR3 covers 12 residues. Trimming left V 3 bases short and J 1 base short, with 4 bases between. The DNA of the CDR3 is TGTGCCAGCAGTTTCAGTTCCTACGAGCAGTACTTC. Translating gives CASSFSSYEQYF.

The chain has TRBV4-2 and TRBJ1-2, with D perhaps matching TRBD1 (5 bases). V was shortened by 6 bases and J by 6 bases, with 17 bases between the two germline ends. This CDR3 is 14 amino acids long. In germline, CDR1 is LGHNA, CDR2 YNFKEQ. CDR3 in amino acids: CASRARLWGDGYTF. The CDR3 DNA reads as TGTGCCAGCAGAGCCAGATTATGGGGGGATGGCTACACCTTC.

V usage is TRBV5-6 and J usage is TRBJ1-1; 12 nucleotides line up with TRBD1. The CDR3 sequence is 16 residues long. Germline-derived CDR1 and CDR2 are SGHDT and YYEEEE. Germline trimming cut 5 bases from V and 2 bases from J; bases unmatched to any gene: 7. CDR3 DNA sequence: TGTGCCAGCAGTTCCGGGACAGGGGGCCCTAACACTGAAGCTTTCTTT. It encodes CASSSGTGGPNTEAFF.

The chain couples TRBV10-2 to TRBJ2-4, with D possibly matching TRBD2 (5 bases). The CDR3 spans 13 residues. Trimming removed 5 bases from V and 5 bases from J, with 10 bases in between. Germline V gene sequence: CDR1 WSHSY, CDR2 SAAADI. The CDR3 DNA is TGCGCCAGCAGTTCTCAGAGGGAAAACATTCAGTACTTC. Translating gives CASSSQRENIQYF.

J is TRBJ2-3 and V is TRBV5-1; no firm D call. This CDR3 contains 15 residues. The V gene's germline CDR1 is SGHRS and CDR2 YFSETQ. Deletions cut 0 bases from V and 0 bases from J, with 8 bases between. In nucleotides, the CDR3 is TGCGCCAGCAGCTTGGCCTACCCTAGCACAGATACGCAGTATTTT. This sequence encodes CASSLAYPSTDTQYF.

V gene TRBV4-1 combines with J gene TRBJ2-5, with D perhaps matching TRBD1 (6 bases). Germline V gene sequence: CDR1 MGHRA, CDR2 YSYEKL. This CDR3 spans 14 amino acids. The germline V and J ends were trimmed by 2 bases and 5 bases, with 12 bases remaining between them. CDR3 protein: CASSQTGQVETQYF. The CDR3 DNA is TGCGCCAGCAGCCAAACAGGGCAGGTGGAGACCCAGTACTTC.

CDR3 in amino acids: CAWMAGGVGNTIYF. The DNA of the CDR3 is TGTGCCTGGATGGCAGGGGGCGTGGGAAACACCATATATTTT. The chain is built from TRBV30 and TRBJ1-3, with 8 nucleotides matching TRBD1. This CDR3 is built from 14 residues. The V and J ends lost 4 bases and 4 bases, in that order; junction bases with no gene match: 6. CDR1 and CDR2 (germline): GTSNPN, SVGIG (reference sequence).

The gene calls are TRBV5-1 and TRBJ1-5; a weak D match, TRBD1 (5 bases). In germline, CDR1 is SGHRS, CDR2 YFSETQ. The CDR3 has 15 amino acids. Trimming removed 3 bases from V and 0 bases from J, with 10 bases in between. Written as DNA, the CDR3 is TGCGCCAGCAGCTCCACAGGAGCTAGCAATCAGCCCCAGCATTTT. Translated, it gives CASSSTGASNQPQHF.

The chain combines TRBV18 with TRBJ2-1, with TRBD1 identical over 8 bases. The CDR3 covers 17 residues. Germline loops: CDR1 KGHSH, CDR2 LQKENI. The ends lost 3 bases at V and 4 bases at J; junction bases unmatched: 11. The CDR3 is CASSPQDRGRVYNEQFF. The DNA of the CDR3 is TGTGCCAGCTCACCGCAAGACAGGGGACGGGTGTACAATGAGCAGTTCTTC.

This chain uses TRBV19 with TRBJ1-1; no clear D. The CDR3 totals 14 residues. Per the germline V gene, CDR1 is LNHDA and CDR2 is SQIVND (reference sequence). Between the trimmed V and J ends, which lost 3 bases and 4 bases, there was a span of 12 bases. The CDR3 region is CASSISVGSTEAFF. As DNA, the CDR3 is TGTGCCAGTAGTATCAGTGTGGGGAGCACTGAAGCTTTCTTT.

This clone came up a few times. The chain is built from TRBV10-2 and TRBJ1-2; 7 bases line up with TRBD1. Per the germline V gene, CDR1 is WSHSY and CDR2 is SAAADI. The length of the CDR3 is 15 residues. The trim removed 3 bases at V and 0 bases at J, leaving 4 bases unmatched. CDR3 bases: TGCGCCAGCAGTGACCCACAGGGGACTAACTATGGCTACACCTTC. It specifies CASSDPQGTNYGYTF.

The chain uses TRBV14 and TRBJ2-1; 9 bases line up with TRBD1. Germline CDR1 and CDR2: SGHDN and FVKESK. The ends lost 2 bases at V and 10 bases at J; junction bases unmatched: 3. The CDR3 extends over 13 amino acids. The CDR3 DNA sequence: TGTGCCAGCAGCCAAACAGGGGGCAGAGAGCAGTTCTTC. The encoded protein is CASSQTGGREQFF. Supplemented by reference TRBV14 and TRBJ2-1, the full variable domain reads EAGVTQFPSHSVIEKGQTVTLRCDPISGHDNLYWYRRVMGKEIKFLLHFVKESKQDESGMPNNRFLAERTGGTYSTLKVQPAELEDSGVYFCASSQTGGREQFFGPGTRLTVL.

The genes are TRBV9 and TRBJ2-1, with 8 bases identical to TRBD1. The CDR3 length is 14 residues. Germline-derived CDR1 and CDR2 are SGDLS and YYNGEE. V lost 4 bases to trimming and J lost 8 bases; unmatched junction nucleotides: 8. As DNA, the CDR3 is TGTGCCAGCAGCATCCAGGACAGGGTCTATGAGCAGTTCTTC. This gives the protein CASSIQDRVYEQFF.

The chain employs TRBV5-1 and TRBJ2-3; D gene unclear. V was shortened by 10 bases and J by 0 bases, with 9 bases between the two germline ends. Germline V gene lookup returns CDR1 SGHRS and CDR2 YFSETQ. This CDR3 region has 12 residues. The CDR3 protein is CASRLSTDTQYF. The CDR3 DNA sequence: TGCGCCTCACGACTCAGCACAGATACGCAGTATTTT.

This chain links TRBV28 with TRBJ1-4; 9 positions agree with TRBD1. Germline loops: CDR1 MDHEN, CDR2 SYDVKM. Trimming at V came to 5 bases and at J to 2 bases, leaving 6 bases not matched to a gene. CDR3 size: 16 residues. The CDR3 protein is CASSATGTGTNEKLFF. DNA for the CDR3: TGTGCCAGCAGTGCAACCGGGACAGGGACTAATGAAAAACTGTTTTTT.

This clone showed up just a few times. The gene calls are TRBV7-3 and TRBJ1-5; no clear D. Germline V CDR1 and CDR2: SGHTA, FQGTGA. Trimming shortened V by 11 bases and J by 2 bases, and 13 bases separated the two germline ends. The length of the CDR3 is 13 residues. CDR3 bases: TGTGCCGGCTGGGAGGAGGGCAATCAGCCCCAGCATTTT. Protein: CAGWEEGNQPQHF. Drawing the rest from reference TRBV7-3 and TRBJ1-5, the complete variable domain is GAGVSQTPSNKVTEKGKYVELRCDPISGHTALYWYRQSLGQGPEFLIYFQGTGAADDSGLPNDRFFAVRPEGSVSTLKIQRTERGDSAVYLCAGWEEGNQPQHFGDGTRLSIL.

The chain is built from TRBV19 and TRBJ2-2; TRBD2 matches 7 bases. The CDR3 covers 17 residues. The germline V gene encodes CDR1 LNHDA and CDR2 SQIVND (reference sequence). With V trimmed by 4 bases and J by 6 bases, 14 bases remained unmatched. The CDR3 protein is CASSTLPGEGRPGELFF. In DNA form, the CDR3 reads TGTGCCAGTAGTACCCTCCCCGGGGAGGGTCGGCCCGGGGAGCTGTTTTTT. Combining the CDR3 with reference TRBV19 and TRBJ2-2 gives the whole variable domain DGGITQSPKYLFRKEGQNVTLSCEQNLNHDAMYWYRQDPGQGLRLIYYSQIVNDFQKGDIAEGYSVSREKKESFPLTVTSAQKNPTAFYLCASSTLPGEGRPGELFFGEGSRLTVL.

J is TRBJ2-5 and V is TRBV6-5; 7 nucleotides align to TRBD1. The CDR3 consists of 13 residues. V was pared by 6 bases and J by 3 bases, with 4 bases of the junction left unmatched. The germline gives CDR1 MNHEY, CDR2 SVGAGI. CDR3 sequence reads: CASRTTGEETQYF. CDR3 nucleotides: TGTGCCAGCAGAACTACAGGGGAAGAGACCCAGTACTTC.

The chain carries TRBV6-6 and TRBJ1-2; D possibly corresponds to TRBD1 (6 bases). The germline V gene has CDR1 MNHNY and CDR2 SVGAGI (reference sequence). Trimming left V 5 bases short and J 6 bases short, with 13 bases between. The CDR3 sequence is 13 residues long. This CDR3 is CASSHWWGHGYTF. In DNA, the CDR3 is TGTGCCAGCAGTCACTGGTGGGGGCATGGCTACACCTTC.

Note on this clone: At one end the junction does not follow the germline gene, possibly because of a read error. The J gene is TRBJ1-5, the V gene TRBV9, with D possibly matching TRBD1 (6 bases). CDR3 length equals 14 residues. Germline lookup yields CDR1 SGDLS and CDR2 YYNGEE. CDR3 DNA: TGTGCCAGCCGCGTAGGGGGGGGGAATCAGCCCCAGCATTTT. Translation: CASRVGGGNQPQHF.